The rows below give T cell receptor beta chains drawn from one sample of a study of cytomegalovirus exposure and HLA in healthy donors. TCRdb keeps only in-frame clones here, not all; method: immunoSEQ multiplex PCR. The sample consists of under 200,000 clones, 68% of them appearing once. The specimen sequenced was PBMCs. The receptors were gathered from a man aged 45-65 years in good health and CMV-seronegative. Both conserved end residues are part of each CDR3. The D gene is left open where the match is weak. Clone size is stated in some rows and not others, as once, few, many or a class when expanded.

D,V,size,J,DNA,CDR3
NA,TRBV18,few,TRBJ1-5,TGTGCCAGCTCCCCCTTCCGGGGGGAAGGCAATCAGCCCCAGCATTTT,CASSPFRGEGNQPQHF
TRBD1,TRBV5-1,NA,TRBJ2-7,TGCGCCAGCAGTCCGGACAGGGCGCCTTACTACGAGCAGTACTTC,CASSPDRAPYYEQYF
NA,TRBV7-8,NA,TRBJ2-7,TGTGCCAGCAGCCCGATGGAGGTGATGAACGAGCAGTACTTC,CASSPMEVMNEQYF
TRBD2,TRBV9,NA,TRBJ2-7,TGTGCCAGCAGCCCGGGGGGGCAGCCCTCCTACGAGCAGTACTTC,CASSPGGQPSYEQYF
NA,TRBV5-1,once,TRBJ1-6,TGCGCCAGCAGCTTGGCCCAGGACAGTAATAATTCACCCCTCCACTTT,CASSLAQDSNNSPLHF
NA,TRBV7-3,NA,TRBJ1-2,TGTGCCAGCAGCTTCGGGAGAAACTTACCTAACTATGGCTACACCTTC,CASSFGRNLPNYGYTF
TRBD1,TRBV25-1,NA,TRBJ1-1,TGTGCCAGCAGGGGGGACAGGGTGGGGACTGAAGCTTTCTTT,CASRGDRVGTEAFF
TRBD1,TRBV18,NA,TRBJ1-2,TGTGCCAGCTCACCCGGACAGGGGATTAACTATGGCTACACCTTC,CASSPGQGINYGYTF
TRBD1,TRBV2,NA,TRBJ1-3,TGTGCCAGCAGGGACAGGGGATCCCCTGGAAACACCATATATTTT,CASRDRGSPGNTIYF
NA,TRBV27,few,TRBJ1-1,TGTGCCAGCAGTGGGTTCGGGAGGGGAGGCACTGAAGCTTTCTTT,CASSGFGRGGTEAFF
NA,TRBV7-2,few,TRBJ1-1,TGTGCCAGCAGCTTTTTCGGTAGAACTGAAGCTTTCTTT,CASSFFGRTEAFF
NA,TRBV28,NA,TRBJ1-2,TGTGCCAGCAGTTTGTCTAACGTGGGCTACACCTTC,CASSLSNVGYTF
TRBD2,TRBV9,NA,TRBJ2-3,TGTGCCAGCAGCGTAGGCCCCTCGACTAGCGGGGGCACAGATACGCAGTATTTT,CASSVGPSTSGGTDTQYF
NA,TRBV2,NA,TRBJ2-2,TGTGCCAGCAGTGGGGACTCCGGGGAGCTGTTTTTT,CASSGDSGELFF
TRBD1,TRBV5-1,NA,TRBJ2-4,TGCGCCAGCAGCTTGGACACAGGGGAAGCCAAAAACATTCAGTACTTC,CASSLDTGEAKNIQYF
TRBD1,TRBV15,NA,TRBJ1-5,TGTGCCACCAGGGGACAGGGCAATCAGCCCCAGCATTTT,CATRGQGNQPQHF
NA,TRBV28,NA,TRBJ2-3,TGTGCCAGCAGTTTAAATGTATTGGAGACAGATACGCAGTATTTT,CASSLNVLETDTQYF
TRBD2,TRBV4-2,NA,TRBJ2-3,TGTGCCAGCAGCCAAGGTAGCGGGGGGGACTCTAGCACAGATACGCAGTATTTT,CASSQGSGGDSSTDTQYF
NA,TRBV11-2,few,TRBJ2-7,TGTGCCAGCAGTCGAGGCGGGATGACCTACGAGCAGTACTTC,CASSRGGMTYEQYF
TRBD2,TRBV5-6,NA,TRBJ2-7,TGTGCCAGCAGCTCCTACAGTAGCGGGGGCGACGAGCAGTACTTC,CASSSYSSGGDEQYF
NA,TRBV7-9,NA,TRBJ2-3,TGTGCCAGCAGCTTAGCCCTCGCGGGGATAGGCACAGATACGCAGTATTTT,CASSLALAGIGTDTQYF
TRBD1,TRBV28,once,TRBJ1-6,TGTGCCAGCAGCAGAACCCGGGGACAGGGTAATAATTCACCCCTCCACTTT,CASSRTRGQGNNSPLHF
NA,TRBV18,NA,TRBJ1-1,TGTGCCAGCTCACCCCGTGGGGGGGACACTGAAGCTTTCTTT,CASSPRGGDTEAFF
NA,TRBV28,NA,TRBJ1-1,TGTGCCAGCAGTTTATCAGGGGCTCCGGGCACTGAAGCTTTCTTT,CASSLSGAPGTEAFF
NA,TRBV5-1,NA,TRBJ2-1,TGCGCCAGCAGCCGCGACCAGCCGGGTAATGAGCAGTTCTTC,CASSRDQPGNEQFF
TRBD1,TRBV7-2,NA,TRBJ1-2,TGTGCCAGCAGCTCAGACAGGGTTCATGGCTACACCTTC,CASSSDRVHGYTF
TRBD1,TRBV6-5,NA,TRBJ1-2,TGTGCCAGCAGTTATGTCGCAGGGGGAAGTGGCTACACCTTC,CASSYVAGGSGYTF
TRBD1,TRBV6-1,NA,TRBJ2-1,TGTGCCAGCAGCATTATCCGGGACAGGGAGTATGAGCAGTTCTTC,CASSIIRDREYEQFF
NA,TRBV19,NA,TRBJ1-3,TGTGCCAGTGCCCGGGGATATGGAAACACCATATATTTT,CASARGYGNTIYF
NA,TRBV5-1,many,TRBJ2-5,TGCGCCAGCAGCTCGACAGGCCCGCAAGAGACCCAGTACTTC,CASSSTGPQETQYF
NA,TRBV10-1,NA,TRBJ1-5,TGCGCCAGCACCAAAGGACAATTTAGCAATCAGCCCCAGCATTTT,CASTKGQFSNQPQHF
TRBD2,TRBV2,NA,TRBJ2-2,TGTGCCAGCAGTGAGTCCACTAGCGCCGGGGAGCTGTTTTTT,CASSESTSAGELFF
NA,TRBV5-1,many,TRBJ2-4,TGCGCCAGCAGCCCGGACAGTTATCAGAAAAACATTCAGTACTTC,CASSPDSYQKNIQYF
TRBD1,TRBV7-7,once,TRBJ1-1,TGTGCCAGCAGCCCCATACCGGGACAGGGTTCTGGGGCTGTTGTTCCTTTCTTT,CASSPIPGQGSGAVVPFF
NA,TRBV7-2,NA,TRBJ2-1,TGTGCCAGCAGCTCCGCCTACCCCCAAAATGAGCAGTTCTTC,CASSSAYPQNEQFF
NA,TRBV15,few,TRBJ1-1,TGTGCCACCAGCAACCCAGAGGAGTATATGAACACTGAAGCTTTCTTT,CATSNPEEYMNTEAFF
TRBD1,TRBV11-3,NA,TRBJ2-7,TGTGCCAGCAGCTTCAGACAGGGGGCAACCTACGAGCAGTACTTC,CASSFRQGATYEQYF
NA,TRBV2,NA,TRBJ2-3,TGTGCCGGAGCGGTACCGTTCACAGATACGCAGTATTTT,CAGAVPFTDTQYF
TRBD1,TRBV27,NA,TRBJ1-1,TGTGCCAGCAGTCCACAGGGGGCGGGCACTGAAGCTTTCTTT,CASSPQGAGTEAFF
TRBD1,TRBV28,NA,TRBJ1-2,TGTGCCACCCACCCGCCCCCTGGACAGGGCAACTATGGCTACACCTTC,CATHPPPGQGNYGYTF
TRBD1,TRBV27,NA,TRBJ2-3,TGTGCCAGCAGTTCTGACAGGGTAACAGATACGCAGTATTTT,CASSSDRVTDTQYF
TRBD1,TRBV28,NA,TRBJ1-2,TGTGCCAGCAGCGGGACAGCTCAAGGCTATGGCTACACCTTC,CASSGTAQGYGYTF
NA,TRBV11-2,NA,TRBJ1-4,TGTGCCAGCAGCTTAGATCCTCCGGACAGAGCAACTAATGAAAAACTGTTTTTT,CASSLDPPDRATNEKLFF
TRBD1,TRBV7-9,NA,TRBJ2-7,TGTGCCAGCAGCTTAGCGGGGACAGGGGGCTACGAGCAGTACTTC,CASSLAGTGGYEQYF
TRBD2,TRBV9,NA,TRBJ2-7,TGTGCCAGCAGCCCTCCGGGAGGGACCTACGAGCAGTACTTC,CASSPPGGTYEQYF
NA,TRBV7-8,NA,TRBJ2-7,TGTGCCAGCAGCCACCGGACCGTAGACTACGAGCAGTACTTC,CASSHRTVDYEQYF
TRBD1,TRBV2,NA,TRBJ2-5,TGTGCCAGCAGTGCTGGGACAGGGGGCATAGAGACCCAGTACTTC,CASSAGTGGIETQYF
NA,TRBV6-1,NA,TRBJ2-6,TGTGCCAGCAGTGCGGGGACTGGGGCCAACGTCCTGACTTTC,CASSAGTGANVLTF
TRBD2,TRBV9,NA,TRBJ2-1,TGTGCCAGCAGCGTAATTAGCGGGAACACCTACAATGAGCAGTTCTTC,CASSVISGNTYNEQFF
NA,TRBV4-3,NA,TRBJ2-2,TGCGCCAGCAGCCAACAGGGGCCCAACACCGGGGAGCTGTTTTTT,CASSQQGPNTGELFF
TRBD2,TRBV2,NA,TRBJ2-1,TGTGCCAGCAGACTAGCGGGGGGGCCAGTCAATGAGCAGTTCTTC,CASRLAGGPVNEQFF
NA,TRBV5-5,once,TRBJ1-2,TGTGCCAGCAGCTTGAGGCCGGCGGATTTGGTGAGCTACACCTTC,CASSLRPADLVSYTF
NA,TRBV7-6,NA,TRBJ1-4,TGTGCCAGCAGCCCTGTGGGCAGGGGAGCGACTAATGAAAAACTGTTTTTT,CASSPVGRGATNEKLFF
NA,TRBV4-1,NA,TRBJ2-2,TGCGCCAGCAGCCAGGGAGGGGGCGGGGAGCTGTTTTTT,CASSQGGGGELFF
NA,TRBV19,few,TRBJ1-5,TGTGCCAGTACTCCCCCGGGACACTATAGCAATCAGCCCCAGCATTTT,CASTPPGHYSNQPQHF
NA,TRBV6-1,NA,TRBJ2-5,TGTGCCAGCAGCGACTCTGGGGGGGAGACCCAGTACTTC,CASSDSGGETQYF
TRBD2,TRBV4-1,NA,TRBJ2-5,TGCGCCAGCAGTCACATAGCGGGGGGCTGGGAGACCCAGTACTTC,CASSHIAGGWETQYF
TRBD1,TRBV19,NA,TRBJ1-3,TGTGCCAGTAGTCCGACAGGGGTCGGAAACACCATATATTTT,CASSPTGVGNTIYF
TRBD1,TRBV5-1,NA,TRBJ1-1,TGCGCCAGCAGCCCGATGACAGGGGAGGGCACTGAAGCTTTCTTT,CASSPMTGEGTEAFF
TRBD1,TRBV25-1,NA,TRBJ2-7,TGTGCCAGCAGTGACGGACAGGCAGGACAGTACTTC,CASSDGQAGQYF